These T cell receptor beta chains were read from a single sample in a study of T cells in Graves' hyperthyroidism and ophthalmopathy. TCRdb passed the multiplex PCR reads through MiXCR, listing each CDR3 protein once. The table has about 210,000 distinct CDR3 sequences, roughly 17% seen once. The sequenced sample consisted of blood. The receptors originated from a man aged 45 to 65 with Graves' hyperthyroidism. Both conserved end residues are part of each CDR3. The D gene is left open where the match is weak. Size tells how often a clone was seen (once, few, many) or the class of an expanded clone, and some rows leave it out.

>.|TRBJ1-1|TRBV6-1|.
CASRPQRFDTEAFF
TGTGCCAGTAGGCCCCAGAGATTTGACACTGAAGCTTTCTTT
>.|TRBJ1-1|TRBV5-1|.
CASSFVAGIAFF
TGTGCCAGCAGCTTTGTCGCAGGTATAGCTTTCTTT
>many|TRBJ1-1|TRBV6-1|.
CASSEIGVNTEAFF
TGTGCCAGCAGTGAAATCGGGGTGAACACTGAAGCTTTCTTT
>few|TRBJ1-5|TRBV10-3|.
CAISEFGGGGSNQPQHF
TGTGCCATCAGTGAGTTCGGGGGCGGAGGTAGCAATCAGCCCCAGCATTTT
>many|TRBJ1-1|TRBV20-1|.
CSAPAGGGTEAFF
TGCAGTGCCCCCGCCGGTGGGGGTACTGAAGCTTTCTTT
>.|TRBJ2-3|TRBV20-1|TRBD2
CSARVGLGLPDTQYF
TGCAGTGCTAGGGTGGGACTAGGCCTTCCAGATACGCAGTATTTT
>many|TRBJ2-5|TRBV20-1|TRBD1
CSAREDRDPPTQYF
TGCAGTGCTAGAGAGGACAGGGATCCCCCCACCCAGTACTTC
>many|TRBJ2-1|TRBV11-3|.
CASSLNNEQFF
TGTGCCAGCAGTCTTAACAATGAGCAGTTCTTC
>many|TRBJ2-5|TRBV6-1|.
CASSEALHHQETQYF
TGTGCCAGCAGTGAAGCGCTTCACCACCAAGAGACCCAGTACTTC
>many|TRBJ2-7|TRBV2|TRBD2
CASKTSGSSYEQYF
TGTGCCAGCAAGACGAGCGGGAGCTCCTACGAGCAGTACTTC
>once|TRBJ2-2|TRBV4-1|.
CASSHRYTGELFF
TGCGCCAGCAGCCATCGGTACACCGGGGAGCTGTTTTTT
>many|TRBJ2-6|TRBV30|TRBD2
CAWSPGLAVSGANVLTF
TGTGCCTGGAGCCCGGGACTAGCGGTCTCTGGGGCCAACGTCCTGACTTTC
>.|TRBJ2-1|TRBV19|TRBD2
CASSIAGLAGRSSYNEQFF
TGTGCCAGTAGTATAGCTGGGCTAGCGGGACGTAGCTCCTACAATGAGCAGTTCTTC
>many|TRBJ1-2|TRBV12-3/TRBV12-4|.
CASRDRGWDYGYTF
TGTGCCAGCAGGGACCGGGGCTGGGACTATGGCTACACCTTC
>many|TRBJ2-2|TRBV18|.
CASSPSGFGGELFF
TGTGCCAGCTCACCATCGGGCTTCGGCGGGGAGCTGTTTTTT
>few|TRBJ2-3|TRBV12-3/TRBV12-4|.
CASSLSMGLLPSTDTQYF
TGTGCCAGCAGTTTATCAATGGGACTCTTACCTAGCACAGATACGCAGTATTTT
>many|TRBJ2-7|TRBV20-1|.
CSAETQGKYAYEQYF
TGCAGTGCTGAGACCCAGGGGAAGTACGCCTACGAGCAGTACTTC
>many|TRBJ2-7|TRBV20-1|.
CSASQLAYEQYF
TGCAGTGCTAGTCAACTGGCCTACGAGCAGTACTTC
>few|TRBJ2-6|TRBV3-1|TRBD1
CASSQGRRQGLGANVLTF
TGTGCCAGCAGCCAGGGTCGGCGACAGGGTCTGGGGGCCAACGTCCTGACTTTC
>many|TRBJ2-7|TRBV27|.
CASSFPRTPDYEQYF
TGTGCCAGCAGTTTTCCGCGGACTCCTGACTACGAGCAGTACTTC
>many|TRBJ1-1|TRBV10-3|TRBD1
CAIRPGQDGTEAFF
TGTGCCATCAGGCCGGGACAGGACGGCACTGAAGCTTTCTTT
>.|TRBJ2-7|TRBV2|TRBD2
CASKVSSGSYEQYF
TGTGCCAGCAAGGTCTCTAGCGGGAGTTACGAGCAGTACTTC
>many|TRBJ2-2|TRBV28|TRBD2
CASSFSGRENSAGELFF
TGTGCCAGCAGTTTTAGTGGGCGGGAGAATTCGGCCGGGGAGCTGTTTTTT
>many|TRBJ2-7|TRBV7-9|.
CASSPDGYEQYF
TGTGCCAGCAGCCCCGACGGGTACGAGCAGTACTTC
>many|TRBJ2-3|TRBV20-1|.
CSAREPGGRDTQYF
TGCAGTGCTAGAGAACCGGGGGGCAGGGATACGCAGTATTTT
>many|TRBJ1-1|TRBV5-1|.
CASSLAALNTEAFF
TGCGCCAGCAGCTTGGCGGCACTGAACACTGAAGCTTTCTTT
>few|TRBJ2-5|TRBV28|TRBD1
CASMPQGSQETQYF
TGTGCCAGCATGCCACAGGGGTCCCAAGAGACCCAGTACTTC
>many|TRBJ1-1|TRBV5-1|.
CASSFFGGRMNTEAFF
TGCGCCAGCAGCTTTTTTGGGGGGCGGATGAACACTGAAGCTTTCTTT
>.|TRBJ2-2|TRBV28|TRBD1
CASSMDRENTGELFF
TGTGCCAGCAGTATGGACAGGGAGAACACCGGGGAGCTGTTTTTT
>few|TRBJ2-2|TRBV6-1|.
CASSHHNTGELFF
TGTGCCAGCAGTCACCACAACACCGGGGAGCTGTTTTTT
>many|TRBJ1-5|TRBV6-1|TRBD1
CATSRGYGQPQHF
TGTGCCACAAGCAGGGGGTACGGTCAGCCCCAGCATTTT
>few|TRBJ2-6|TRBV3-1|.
CASSQGGEAGANVLTF
TGTGCCAGCAGCCAAGGGGGAGAGGCTGGGGCCAACGTCCTGACTTTC
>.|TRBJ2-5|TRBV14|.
CASSQGWETQYF
TGTGCCAGCAGCCAAGGCTGGGAGACCCAGTACTTC
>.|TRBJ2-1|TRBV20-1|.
CSARDGGGNAYNEQFF
TGCAGTGCTAGAGACGGGGGAGGAAATGCCTACAATGAGCAGTTCTTC
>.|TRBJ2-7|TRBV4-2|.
CASSQDWRPFDNSYEQYF
TGTGCCAGCAGCCAAGATTGGAGGCCGTTTGATAACTCCTACGAGCAGTACTTC
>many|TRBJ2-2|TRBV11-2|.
CASAQKGGGTGELFF
TGTGCCAGCGCACAAAAGGGGGGGGGCACCGGGGAGCTGTTTTTT
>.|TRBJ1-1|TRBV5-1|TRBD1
CASSFGDRGFTNTEAFF
TGCGCCAGCAGCTTTGGGGACAGGGGATTCACAAACACTGAAGCTTTCTTT
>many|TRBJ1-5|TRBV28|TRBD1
CASASAGTGVGQPQHF
TGTGCCAGCGCTTCCGCCGGGACAGGGGTCGGGCAGCCCCAGCATTTT
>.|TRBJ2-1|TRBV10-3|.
CAIRAPGRDEQFF
TGTGCCATCAGGGCGCCAGGGCGAGATGAGCAGTTCTTC
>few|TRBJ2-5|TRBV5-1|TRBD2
CASSLGPAGGQETQYF
TGCGCCAGCAGCTTGGGACCAGCGGGAGGGCAAGAGACCCAGTACTTC
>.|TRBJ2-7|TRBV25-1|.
CASSQQGNEQYF
TGTGCCAGCAGCCAACAGGGAAACGAGCAGTACTTC
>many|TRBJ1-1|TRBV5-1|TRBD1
CASSLAQGAGTEAFF
TGCGCCAGCAGCTTGGCCCAGGGGGCAGGTACTGAAGCTTTCTTT
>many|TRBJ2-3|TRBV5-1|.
CASSLGRWGPDTQYF
TGCGCCAGCAGCTTGGGGCGGTGGGGTCCAGATACGCAGTATTTT
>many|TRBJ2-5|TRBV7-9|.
CASSLGQTQETQYF
TGTGCCAGCAGCTTAGGGCAGACCCAAGAGACCCAGTACTTC
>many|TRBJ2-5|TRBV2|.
CASSRGDGETQYF
TGTGCCAGCAGTAGAGGGGATGGCGAGACCCAGTACTTC
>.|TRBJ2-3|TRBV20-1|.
CSAFDLAKGTDTQYF
TGCAGTGCGTTCGACCTAGCGAAAGGCACAGATACGCAGTATTTT
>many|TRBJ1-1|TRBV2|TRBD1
CASSGYRGTEAFF
TGTGCCAGCAGCGGATACAGGGGCACTGAAGCTTTCTTT
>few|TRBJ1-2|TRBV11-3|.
CASSVRGEEDYYGYTF
TGTGCCAGCAGCGTTAGGGGGGAAGAGGATTACTATGGCTACACCTTC
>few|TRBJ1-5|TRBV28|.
CATSILNNQPQHF
TGTGCCACCTCAATTTTAAACAATCAGCCCCAGCATTTT
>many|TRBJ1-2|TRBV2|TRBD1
CASSEKAGTAGYTF
TGTGCCAGCAGTGAAAAGGCTGGGACAGCTGGCTACACCTTC
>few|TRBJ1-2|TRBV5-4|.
CASSLAVGANYGYTF
TGTGCCAGCAGCTTGGCCGTGGGGGCTAACTATGGCTACACCTTC
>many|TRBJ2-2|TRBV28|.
CASSPGGDRTGELFF
TGTGCCAGCAGTCCAGGGGGGGACCGCACCGGGGAGCTGTTTTTT
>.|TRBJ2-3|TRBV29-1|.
CSVLRDTQYF
TGCAGCGTTCTGAGAGATACGCAGTATTTT
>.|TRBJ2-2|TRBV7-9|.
CASSQYTGELFF
TGTGCCAGCAGCCAGTACACCGGGGAGCTGTTTTTT
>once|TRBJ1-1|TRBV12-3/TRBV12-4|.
CASSLVFNTEAFF
TGTGCCAGCAGTTTGGTGTTTAACACTGAAGCTTTCTTT